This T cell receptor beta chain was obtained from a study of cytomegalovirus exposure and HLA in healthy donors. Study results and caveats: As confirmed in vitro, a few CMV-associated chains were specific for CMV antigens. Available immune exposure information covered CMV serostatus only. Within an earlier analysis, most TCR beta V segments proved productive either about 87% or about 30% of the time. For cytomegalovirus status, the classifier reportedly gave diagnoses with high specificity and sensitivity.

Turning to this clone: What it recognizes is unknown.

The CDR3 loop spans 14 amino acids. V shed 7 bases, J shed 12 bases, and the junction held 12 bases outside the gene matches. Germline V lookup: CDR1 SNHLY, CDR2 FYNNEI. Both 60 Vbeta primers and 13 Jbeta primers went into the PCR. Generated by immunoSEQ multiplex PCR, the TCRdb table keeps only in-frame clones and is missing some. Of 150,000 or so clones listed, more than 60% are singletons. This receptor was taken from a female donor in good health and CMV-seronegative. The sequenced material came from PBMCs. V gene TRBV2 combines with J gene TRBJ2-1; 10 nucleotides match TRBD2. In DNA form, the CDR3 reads TGTGCCAGCACCCCGGGACTAGCGCTGAGAGCGCAGTTCTTC. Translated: CASTPGLALRAQFF.